The 30 T cell receptor beta chains presented below share a single source sample, sequenced in a study of tumor-infiltrating lymphocytes in primary liver carcinoma. The authors took blood RNA from unsorted whole blood and also extracted germline DNA. cDNA specific to TCR beta was made from approximately 0.55 ug of total RNA, with a constant-region primer employed for priming. Nested multiplex PCR, run for three rounds with slightly modified ARM-PCR, yielded TCR beta libraries. Use of TRBV1-TRBV30 forward primers with a C-beta reverse primer characterized the first two PCR rounds, which lasted about 11 cycles each. TCRdb re-derived calls from the multiplex PCR reads in MiXCR, one entry per CDR3 protein. The sample holds a few hundred thousand distinct CDR3 sequences, 50% to 60% seen once. The sample comprised peripheral blood. These receptors originate from a woman in her twenties or thirties with primary liver carcinoma and hepatitis B virus infection.

Of note for this clonotype: Germline is not matched at one junction end, which may reflect a read error. The chain recombines TRBV7-9 with TRBJ1-4; D not certain. Germline CDR1 reads SEHNR; CDR2 reads FQNEAQ (reference sequence). This CDR3 has 15 amino acids. The CDR3 DNA reads as TGTGCCAGCAGCTTAGCGCAGACAACTAACGAAAAACTGTTTTTT. This encodes CASSLAQTTNEKLFF.

The rearrangement links TRBV6-2 or TRBV6-3 to TRBJ1-5; 10 bases agree with TRBD1. With 6 bases clipped from V and 6 bases from J, the junction kept 11 bases outside the gene matches. Germline V lookup: CDR1 MNHEY, CDR2 SVGEGT. This CDR3 is 16 amino acids long. CDR3 loop: CASSILDRGQFQPQHF. The CDR3 DNA sequence: TGTGCCAGCAGCATACTCGACAGGGGGCAATTTCAGCCCCAGCATTTT.

This clonotype was counted a single time. A much more abundant neighbour one base away suggests this may be a read error. The chain carries TRBV12-3 or TRBV12-4 and TRBJ1-1, with D maybe TRBD1 (6 bases). The CDR3 has 14 amino acids. The CDR3 region is CTSRRTGHEEEAFF. The CDR3 nucleotides are TGTACCAGCAGAAGAACAGGGCATGAAGAAGAAGCTTTCTTT.

This chain uses TRBV11-2 with TRBJ2-3; D gene uncertain. From germline, CDR1 is SGHAT and CDR2 FQNNGV. V gave up 4 bases and J gave up 1 base, with 27 bases separating them. The CDR3 has 20 residues. The CDR3 bases are TGTGCCAGCAGCTACCGTTGTAAAGGAGTTGCAAAGACGGGCACAGATACGCAGTATTTT. Translating it yields CASSYRCKGVAKTGTDTQYF.

Points on this clonotype: In this CDR3 the conserved last residue, phenylalanine or tryptophan, is missing, so a read error is likely. The chain is built from TRBV28 and TRBJ1-2; no reliable D call. CDR1 and CDR2 (germline): MDHEN, SYDVKM. The CDR3 is 11 residues long. V gave up 7 bases and J gave up 8 bases, with 11 bases separating them. This CDR3 reads CASTSRGGYTC. In nucleotides, the CDR3 is TGTGCCAGCACCTCCCGGGGAGGCTACACCTGC.

This chain links TRBV6-2 or TRBV6-3 with TRBJ2-5; D possibly uses TRBD1 or TRBD2 (5 bases each). The CDR3 has 19 amino acids. From germline, CDR1 is MNHEY and CDR2 SVGEGT. V was cut by 0 bases and J by 4 bases, with 24 bases left in between. The CDR3 nucleotides read TGTGCCAGCAGTTACTCGACTCAATTGGGACCACCGGGCCGAGAGACCCAGTACTTC. This codes for CASSYSTQLGPPGRETQYF.

This clonotype was detected ten times or more. This chain joins TRBV6-5 and TRBJ1-5, with D unclear. Germline V gene data show CDR1 as MNHEY and CDR2 as SVGAGI. Trimming left V 4 bases short and J 2 bases short, with 9 bases between. The CDR3 has 14 amino acids. As DNA, the CDR3 is TGTGCCAGCAGTTTAAGGCAGGGCAATCAGCCCCAGCATTTT. Translating gives CASSLRQGNQPQHF.

Concerning this clonotype itself: An end of the junction does not agree with germline; a read error may underlie this. The chain employs TRBV11-1 and TRBJ2-3; either TRBD1 or TRBD2 may fit D (5 bases each). CDR1 is SGHAT, CDR2 FQDESV, per germline (reference sequence). The length of the CDR3 is 15 residues. Written as DNA, the CDR3 is TGCGCCAGCAGCTTATACGGGGCAGGCACAGATACGCAGTATTTT. Translating it yields CASSLYGAGTDTQYF.

The chain is built from TRBV6-5 and TRBJ2-1, with D hard to call. The CDR3 is 13 residues long. Trimming shortened V by 5 bases and J by 4 bases, and 9 bases separated the two germline ends. In germline, CDR1 is MNHEY, CDR2 SVGAGI. The CDR3 protein is CASSKNEYNEQFF. The CDR3 DNA is TGTGCCAGCAGTAAGAACGAATACAATGAGCAGTTCTTC.

Points on this clonotype: At one end the junction does not follow the germline gene, possibly because of a read error. The rearrangement uses TRBV2 and TRBJ2-2, with D perhaps TRBD1 (7 bases). The CDR3 is 14 residues long. Per germline, CDR1 SNHLY and CDR2 FYNNEI. The DNA for the CDR3 is TGTGCCAGCAGCCGAGGGGGCTACGGAGGGGAGCTGCTTTTT. The encoded protein is CASSRGGYGGELLF.

V gene TRBV6-5 combines with J gene TRBJ1-1; D unclear. CDR3 length: 15 residues. Per the germline V gene, CDR1 is MNHEY and CDR2 is SVGAGI. V was trimmed by 1 base and J by 8 bases, leaving 17 bases between them. Here the CDR3 reads CASSYLASGNSEAFF. CDR3 DNA: TGTGCCAGCAGTTACTTGGCGTCGGGGAACTCGGAAGCTTTCTTT.

This clonotype was recorded only once. The rearrangement joins TRBV12-3 or TRBV12-4 to TRBJ1-1; D might be TRBD1 (5 bases). The CDR3 extends over 16 amino acids. The germline V and J ends were trimmed by 7 bases and 1 base, with 19 bases remaining between them. The CDR3 loop reads CASNLNWGAGNTEAFF. CDR3 nucleotides: TGTGCCAGCAATTTGAACTGGGGCGCGGGGAACACTGAAGCTTTCTTT.

At least ten counts were recorded for this clonotype. V gene TRBV28 combines with J gene TRBJ2-2, with D unclear. Germline assignment: CDR1 MDHEN and CDR2 SYDVKM. The CDR3 sequence is 13 residues long. V lost 3 bases to trimming and J lost 4 bases, with 6 bases between them. Here the CDR3 reads CASSFRVTGELFF. Here the CDR3 DNA reads TGTGCCAGCAGTTTTAGAGTCACCGGGGAGCTGTTTTTT. Drawing the rest from reference TRBV28 and TRBJ2-2, the complete variable domain is DVKVTQSSRYLVKRTGEKVFLECVQDMDHENMFWYRQDPGLGLRLIYFSYDVKMKEKGDIPEGYSVSREKKERFSLILESASTNQTSMYLCASSFRVTGELFFGEGSRLTVL.

This clonotype was detected a few times. The chain employs TRBV4-3 and TRBJ2-7, with TRBD1 matching over 9 bases. With 4 bases clipped from V and 0 bases from J, the junction kept 13 bases outside the gene matches. Germline values: CDR1 LGHNA, CDR2 YSLEER. The CDR3 is 18 amino acids. Here the CDR3 reads CASSPHPWGTGSSYEQYF. CDR3 coding DNA: TGCGCCAGCAGCCCACATCCCTGGGGGACAGGGAGCTCCTACGAGCAGTACTTC.

This clonotype was counted between two and nine times. Being one base from a much bigger clone, this may be a read error. The chain links TRBV11-2 to TRBJ2-7, with D maybe TRBD1 (5 bases). The CDR3 covers 15 residues. CDR1 SGHAT and CDR2 FQNNGV come from the germline V gene. The CDR3 protein is CASNLDTQGRYEQYF. The CDR3 nucleotides are TGTGCCAGCAACTTAGATACGCAGGGTCGCTACGAGCAGTACTTC.

On this clonotype: A read error may produce the germline difference seen at one junction end. The rearrangement joins TRBV6-6 to TRBJ2-1; 7 bases are shared with TRBD2. The CDR3 is made up of 16 amino acids. The germline CDR1 and CDR2 sequences are MNHNY and SVGAGI (reference sequence). The CDR3 region is CDSSYSGGDSYNEQSF. CDR3 coding DNA: TGTGACAGCAGTTACTCGGGGGGAGACTCCTACAATGAGCAGTCCTTC.

There are a few counts of this clonotype. V usage is TRBV4-2 and J usage is TRBJ2-3; D gene unclear. CDR1 LGHNA and CDR2 YNFKEQ come from the germline V gene. The CDR3 totals 14 residues. The V gene lost 1 base and the J gene lost 2 bases, with 7 bases spanning the gap. The CDR3 nucleotides read TGTGCCAGCAGCCAAGGGGTAGACACAGATACGCAGTATTTT. The encoded protein is CASSQGVDTDTQYF.

This clonotype was seen at least ten times. This chain connects TRBV6-2 or TRBV6-3 to TRBJ1-1; 7 bases line up with TRBD1. The V gene end was trimmed by 5 bases and the J gene end by 0 bases; junction bases not matched to a gene: 15. The CDR3 covers 18 residues. Looked up from germline, CDR1 is MNHEY and CDR2 is SVGEGT. CDR3 amino acids: CASSPGGSAQHMNTEAFF. Here the CDR3 DNA reads TGTGCCAGCAGTCCAGGGGGTTCCGCGCAGCACATGAACACTGAAGCTTTCTTT.

This clonotype was picked up a small number of times. V gene TRBV28 combines with J gene TRBJ2-3; D not certain. The CDR3 totals 12 residues. The V and J ends lost 6 bases and 6 bases respectively, with 10 bases between them. Germline loops: CDR1 MDHEN, CDR2 SYDVKM. The CDR3, as DNA: TGTGCCAGCAGGACCCGATTGGATACGCAGTATTTT. Translated, it gives CASRTRLDTQYF.

CDR3 sequence (DNA): TGCGCCAGCAGCTTGGAGGGAACTGGGGCCAACGTCCTGACTTTC. Translating it yields CASSLEGTGANVLTF. V and J are TRBV5-1 and TRBJ2-6; D remains unclear. This CDR3 spans 15 amino acids. CDR1 is SGHRS and CDR2 is YFSETQ in the germline V gene. V was pared by 0 bases and J by 2 bases, with 6 bases between.

The rearrangement uses TRBV10-3 and TRBJ2-1; possibly TRBD2 for D (6 bases). Germline CDR1 is ENHRY and CDR2 is SYGVKD. The CDR3 sequence is 15 residues long. Trimming pared 8 bases from V and 5 bases from J, leaving 19 bases between. CDR3 sequence (DNA): TGTGCCATCTGTGCTTTAACCGGGAGCGACAATGAGCAGTTCTTC. It codes for CAICALTGSDNEQFF.

The chain uses TRBV19 and TRBJ2-6; possible D gene TRBD1, 6 bases. V lost 3 bases and J lost 0, with 9 bases in between. The germline gives CDR1 LNHDA, CDR2 SQIVND (reference sequence). This CDR3 has 16 residues. CDR3 sequence: CASSMDRNSGANVLTF. The CDR3 DNA reads as TGTGCCAGTAGTATGGACAGAAACTCTGGGGCCAACGTCCTGACTTTC.

This clonotype showed up just a few times. Just one base apart from a much larger clone, this may be a read error. The V gene is TRBV29-1, the J gene TRBJ2-5; 8 bases line up with TRBD2. The CDR3 spans 14 residues. In germline, CDR1 is SQVTM, CDR2 ANQGSEA. The V gene end was trimmed by 5 bases and the J gene end by 1 base; junction bases not matched to a gene: 6. CDR3 amino acids: CSVTGGDTQETQYF. Here the CDR3 DNA reads TGCAGCGTTACCGGGGGGGACACCCAAGAGACCCAGTACTTC.

Notes on this clonotype: Germline and junction disagree at one end, which may indicate a read error. The chain carries TRBV11-1 and TRBJ2-5; 8 nucleotides align to TRBD2. This CDR3 region has 14 residues. The V gene's germline CDR1 is SGHAT and CDR2 FQDESV (reference sequence). The CDR3 here is CASSPLAGSGTQYF. For the CDR3, the DNA is TGCGCCAGCAGCCCCTTAGCGGGAAGCGGGACCCAGTACTTC.

As to this clonotype: One junction end disagrees with the germline gene, perhaps due to a read error. J is TRBJ2-5 and V is TRBV6-6, with D perhaps matching TRBD1 (6 bases). The CDR3 is 15 residues long. Germline V CDR1 and CDR2: MNHNY, SVGAGI (reference sequence). In DNA form, the CDR3 reads TGTACCAGCAGTTACTCGGCCCAGGGGCCAGAGACCCAGTACTTC. It is translated as CTSSYSAQGPETQYF.

The chain links TRBV5-4 to TRBJ2-4, with D hard to call. Trimming took 10 bases from V and 4 from J, leaving 18 bases between them. Germline-derived CDR1 and CDR2 are SGHNT and YYREEE (reference sequence). This CDR3 has 14 amino acids. CDR3 in amino acids: CALSDRQIKNIQYF. The DNA for the CDR3 is TGTGCCCTGTCCGACCGGCAGATTAAAAACATTCAGTACTTC.

Notes on this clonotype: Here the CDR3 omits its conserved ending phenylalanine or tryptophan, so a read error is the likely source. V is TRBV6-6 and J is TRBJ2-7; D not certain. This CDR3 has 12 amino acids. From germline, CDR1 is MNHNY and CDR2 SVGAGI (reference sequence). V lost 8 bases, J lost 0 bases, and 8 bases lay in between. The CDR3 protein is CASGWDSYEQYL. The CDR3 DNA reads TGTGCCAGCGGGTGGGACTCCTACGAGCAGTACTTA.

This clonotype has a count of ten or more. This chain joins TRBV4-2 and TRBJ2-3; D not certain. This CDR3 comprises 16 residues. CDR1 and CDR2 from the germline V gene are LGHNA and YNFKEQ. Trimming took 0 bases from V and 2 from J, leaving 12 bases between them. This CDR3 reads CASSQDYGLDTDTQYF. The CDR3 DNA follows: TGTGCCAGCAGCCAAGATTACGGGCTAGACACAGATACGCAGTATTTT.

With regard to this clonotype: A much bigger clone sits one base away, suggesting this may be a read error. The CDR3: CANSLEPNQPQHF. The CDR3 DNA is TGTGCCAACAGTTTAGAACCCAATCAGCCCCAGCATTTT. The rearrangement links TRBV12-3 or TRBV12-4 to TRBJ1-5; D ambiguous. The CDR3 is 13 amino acids.

Of note for this clonotype: One end of the junction fails to match germline, which may point to a read error. CDR3 region: CASGTGGSHEQYF. CDR3 sequence (DNA): TGTGCCAGCGGGACTGGCGGCTCCCACGAGCAGTACTTC. V gene TRBV6-2 or TRBV6-3 combines with J gene TRBJ2-7; perhaps TRBD2 as D (6 bases). This CDR3 has 13 residues. CDR1 is MNHEY, CDR2 SVGEGT, per germline.